These 4 T cell receptor beta chains originate from one sample sequenced in a study of sequential checkpoint blockade in melanoma. The treatment denotes: randomized to nivolumab then ipilimumab (arm A) or the reverse (arm B). The repertoire was sequenced with immunoSEQ multiplex PCR; TCRdb's copy has only in-frame clones and lacks some. This sample has several thousand clones, with 15% to 20% found just once. The starting material was tumor tissue (inferred from file names), obtained from a patient given nivolumab and ipilimumab in sequence. The receptors come from a human donor with melanoma.

This clone was seen repeatedly, ten times or more. V is TRBV11-3 and J is TRBJ2-5; D is perhaps TRBD2 (5 bases). V was shortened by 0 bases and J by 1 base, with 15 bases between the two germline ends. Germline V CDR1 and CDR2: SGHNT, YENEEA. This CDR3 has 17 amino acids. CDR3: CASSLDGPRGPQETQYF. In DNA form, the CDR3 reads TGTGCCAGCAGCTTAGACGGACCCAGAGGGCCCCAAGAGACCCAGTACTTC.

This clone was recorded a few times. The rearrangement joins TRBV25-1 to TRBJ1-6; maybe TRBD1 (6 bases). Germline-derived CDR1 and CDR2 are MGHDK and SYGVNS. The CDR3 covers 14 residues. The germline V and J ends were trimmed by 4 bases and 7 bases, with 11 bases remaining between them. CDR3 coding DNA: TGTGCCAGCAGTGGAACAGGGTACAATTCACCCCTCCACTTT. Translated: CASSGTGYNSPLHF. Full variable domain (missing parts from reference TRBV25-1 and TRBJ1-6): EADIYQTPRYLVIGTGKKITLECSQTMGHDKMYWYQQDPGMELHLIHYSYGVNSTEKGDLSSESTVSRIRTEHFPLTLESARPSHTSQYLCASSGTGYNSPLHFGNGTRLTVT.

The J gene is TRBJ2-7, the V gene TRBV5-1, with D unclear. Per the germline V gene, CDR1 is SGHRS and CDR2 is YFSETQ. This CDR3 is built from 15 residues. The V gene lost 0 bases and the J gene lost 1 base, with 11 bases spanning the gap. CDR3 region: CASSLDGSRSYEQYF. The DNA of the CDR3 is TGCGCCAGCAGCTTGGACGGATCAAGATCCTACGAGCAGTACTTC.

This clone was found many times. This chain uses TRBV11-3 with TRBJ1-1, with TRBD1 identical over 7 bases. V gave up 5 bases and J gave up 1 base; unmatched junction bases: 4. Germline V gene data show CDR1 as SGHNT and CDR2 as YENEEA. The CDR3 totals 14 residues. CDR3 nucleotide sequence: TGTGCCAGCAGCATGGACAGGTGGAACACTGAAGCTTTCTTT. Its protein is CASSMDRWNTEAFF.